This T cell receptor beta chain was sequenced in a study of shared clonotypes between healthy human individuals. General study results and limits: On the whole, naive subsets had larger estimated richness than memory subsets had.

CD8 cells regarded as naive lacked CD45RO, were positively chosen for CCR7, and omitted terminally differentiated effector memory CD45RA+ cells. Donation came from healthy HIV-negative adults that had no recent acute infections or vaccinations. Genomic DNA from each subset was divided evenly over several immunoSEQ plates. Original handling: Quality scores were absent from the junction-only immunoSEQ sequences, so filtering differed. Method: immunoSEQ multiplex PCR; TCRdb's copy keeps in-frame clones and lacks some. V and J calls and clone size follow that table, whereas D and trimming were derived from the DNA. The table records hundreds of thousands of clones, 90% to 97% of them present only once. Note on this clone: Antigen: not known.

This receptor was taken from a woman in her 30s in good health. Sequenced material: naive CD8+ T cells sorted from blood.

The chain's CDR3 is CASTYGWGRVTNTEAFF. The CDR3, as DNA: TGTGCCAGCACCTACGGCTGGGGCCGGGTCACGAACACTGAAGCTTTCTTT. The chain employs TRBV2 and TRBJ1-1; TRBD1 is a possible D gene (5 bases). CDR1 and CDR2 (germline): SNHLY, FYNNEI. This CDR3 contains 17 residues. V gave up 7 bases and J gave up 1 base, with 22 bases separating them.